Presented here are 30 T cell receptor beta chains from one specimen sequenced in a study of cytomegalovirus exposure and HLA in healthy donors. 13 Jbeta primers and 60 Vbeta primers were used for the PCR. TCRdb's copy holds only in-frame clones and misses some; the assay was immunoSEQ multiplex PCR. The sample gives some 120,000 clones, approximately 72% of which show up once; nearly 8.5% is in the top ten. Specimen: PBMCs. The receptors here all came from a woman aged 40 to 49 in good health and CMV-seropositive.

The rearrangement uses TRBV29-1 and TRBJ2-5; D perhaps matches TRBD1 (5 bases). Per the germline V gene, CDR1 is SQVTM and CDR2 is ANQGSEA. CDR3 size: 14 residues. V lost 6 bases and J lost 1, with 15 bases in between. Written as DNA, the CDR3 is TGCAGCGTCTCGCAGTCAGGGCGCCAAGAGACCCAGTACTTC. Translated: CSVSQSGRQETQYF.

The CDR3 DNA reads TGCGCCAGCAGCTTGGACGTTACAGGGGGTACGCAGTATTTT. This gives the protein CASSLDVTGGTQYF. The V call is TRBV5-1, the J call TRBJ2-3; TRBD1 matches 8 bases. CDR1 and CDR2 (germline): SGHRS, YFSETQ. V gave up 0 bases and J gave up 8 bases; unmatched junction bases: 5. The CDR3 has 14 amino acids.

The DNA for the CDR3 is TGTGCTAGTGGTTTGGGACAGGGGTTCTCCTACGAGCAGTACTTC. This codes for CASGLGQGFSYEQYF. The gene calls are TRBV12-5 and TRBJ2-7; 8 bases map to TRBD1. The length of the CDR3 is 15 residues. V gave up 1 base and J gave up 0 bases; unmatched junction bases: 2. The germline V gene has CDR1 LGHNT and CDR2 FRNRAP.

The chain recombines TRBV2 with TRBJ1-2, with D hard to call. The CDR3 runs to 13 residues. The germline V and J ends were trimmed by 2 bases and 4 bases, with 8 bases remaining between them. The germline V gene encodes CDR1 SNHLY and CDR2 FYNNEI. In nucleotides, the CDR3 is TGTGCCAGCAGTGAACCGGTTACCTATGGCTACACCTTC. Translation gives CASSEPVTYGYTF.

The rearrangement links TRBV2 to TRBJ1-1; D is undetermined. CDR3 size: 15 residues. The V end lost 6 bases, the J end lost 1 base, and 15 bases lay between the germline ends. Germline CDR1 and CDR2: SNHLY and FYNNEI. The DNA of the CDR3 is TGTGCCAGCAGCTTCGGCGGGCTTCAGAACACTGAAGCTTTCTTT. It translates to CASSFGGLQNTEAFF.

The CDR3 region is CASSVKLAGGGEQFF. CDR3 nucleotides: TGTGCCAGCAGCGTAAAGCTAGCGGGGGGAGGTGAGCAGTTCTTC. The V call is TRBV9, the J call TRBJ2-1; 11 bases agree with TRBD2. The CDR3 spans 15 residues. Germline V gene data show CDR1 as SGDLS and CDR2 as YYNGEE. J was trimmed by 9 bases and V by 1 base; bases with no gene match: 6.

This clone was counted a few times. V usage is TRBV4-3 and J usage is TRBJ1-2; possible D gene TRBD1, 6 bases. Germline-derived CDR1 and CDR2 are LGHNA and YSLEER. The CDR3 has 15 amino acids. Between the trimmed V and J ends, which lost 4 bases and 7 bases, there was a span of 19 bases. CDR3 nucleotides: TGCGCCAGCAGCCCCGACAACAGGGTGGTTGGTGGCTACACCTTC. Translated: CASSPDNRVVGGYTF.

The rearrangement uses TRBV9 and TRBJ2-2; D may be TRBD2 (6 bases). V shed 0 bases and J shed 0 bases, with 12 bases lying between them. CDR1 SGDLS and CDR2 YYNGEE come from the germline V gene. The CDR3 loop spans 17 amino acids. CDR3 coding DNA: TGTGCCAGCAGCGTAGACGCCCGGGGGACGAACACCGGGGAGCTGTTTTTT. This translates into CASSVDARGTNTGELFF.

The chain employs TRBV4-3 and TRBJ1-6; TRBD1 might be the D (6 bases). CDR1 is LGHNA and CDR2 is YSLEER in the germline V gene. The CDR3 has 16 residues. V was clipped by 4 bases and J by 7 bases, with 17 bases between them. The CDR3 loop is CASSRDYRVDNSPLHF. The CDR3 DNA reads TGCGCCAGCAGCCGGGACTACAGGGTCGACAATTCACCCCTCCACTTT.

In this sample, this clone turned up once. CDR3 in DNA: TGTGCCAGCAGGGAGACAGGAATGAACACTGAAGCTTTCTTT. It translates to CASRETGMNTEAFF. The J gene is TRBJ1-1, the V gene TRBV6-1; TRBD1 is a possible D gene (6 bases). V was shortened by 6 bases and J by 0 bases, with 11 bases between the two germline ends. The CDR3 totals 14 residues. The germline V gene has CDR1 MNHNS and CDR2 SASEGT.

This sequence joins TRBV4-3 and TRBJ2-1; 7 positions match TRBD2. The CDR3 has 16 residues. CDR1 and CDR2 (germline): LGHNA, YSLEER. Trimming took 1 base from V and 2 from J; bases not matched to a gene: 5. CDR3 nucleotides: TGCGCCAGCAGCCAAGTTCCGGCGGGGGCCTACAATGAGCAGTTCTTC. Translating it yields CASSQVPAGAYNEQFF.

The CDR3 DNA is TGTGCCAGCAGCCCAGGTGCGAGGCGGGGGGGCGAGCAGTACTTC. It is translated as CASSPGARRGGEQYF. The chain recombines TRBV9 with TRBJ2-7, with 9 bases that match TRBD2. Losses at the gene ends were 4 bases for V and 6 bases for J; bases not matched to a gene: 11. The germline gives CDR1 SGDLS, CDR2 YYNGEE. This CDR3 contains 15 residues. Filled out from reference TRBV9 and TRBJ2-7, the complete variable domain reads DSGVTQTPKHLITATGQRVTLRCSPRSGDLSVYWYQQSLDQGLQFLIQYYNGEERAKGNILERFSAQQFPDLHSELNLSSLELGDSALYFCASSPGARRGGEQYFGPGTRLTVT.

V gene TRBV6-5 combines with J gene TRBJ1-4; D is possibly TRBD1 (6 bases). Germline V gene lookup returns CDR1 MNHEY and CDR2 SVGAGI. The CDR3 has 14 residues. Trimming left V 6 bases short and J 7 bases short, with 15 bases between. CDR3 DNA: TGTGCCAGCAGGAATCGGGGGGCAGGTGAAAAACTGTTTTTT. Translating it yields CASRNRGAGEKLFF.

This clone has a handful of counts. This rearrangement joins TRBV7-2 to TRBJ1-1; D unresolved. V was shortened by 2 bases and J by 0 bases, with 7 bases between the two germline ends. This CDR3 comprises 14 residues. The germline V gene has CDR1 SGHTA and CDR2 FQGNSA. CDR3 bases: TGTGCCAGCAGCTTATCCGGGATGAACACTGAAGCTTTCTTT. It yields the protein CASSLSGMNTEAFF.

This chain uses TRBV20-1 with TRBJ1-1, with D unclear. V was cut by 6 bases and J by 9 bases, with 14 bases left in between. Germline V CDR1 and CDR2: DFQATT, SNEGSKA (reference sequence). The CDR3 sequence is 11 residues long. CDR3 residues: CSAPRGEKAFF. DNA of the CDR3: TGCAGTGCCCCCCGGGGAGAAAAAGCTTTCTTT.

The DNA for the CDR3 is TGTGCCAGCCGGACAGGGCCTAATGAAAAACTGTTTTTT. Translation gives CASRTGPNEKLFF. J is TRBJ1-4 and V is TRBV6-1, with 8 bases that match TRBD1. The junction had 2 bases not matched to a gene; V was cut back by 8 bases and J by 3 bases. The CDR3 extends over 13 amino acids. CDR1 is MNHNS, CDR2 SASEGT, per germline.

The rearrangement links TRBV20-1 to TRBJ2-7; D is uncertain. V lost 3 bases and J 2 bases, leaving 5 bases between the germline ends. Germline loops: CDR1 DFQATT, CDR2 SNEGSKA (reference sequence). The CDR3 loop spans 11 amino acids. CDR3 DNA sequence: TGCAGTGCTAGTCAAACCTACGAGCAGTACTTC. Residues: CSASQTYEQYF.

V and J are TRBV4-3 and TRBJ2-5; D possibly corresponds to TRBD2 (6 bases). Trimming pared 1 base from V and 1 base from J, leaving 22 bases between. CDR1 LGHNA and CDR2 YSLEER come from the germline V gene. The CDR3 is 19 residues long. DNA for the CDR3: TGCGCCAGCAGCCAAGTATTTCTAGGAGGGACCCTGACCCAAGAGACCCAGTACTTC. This encodes CASSQVFLGGTLTQETQYF.

The V call is TRBV2, the J call TRBJ2-1; a possible D gene is TRBD1 (6 bases). The V end lost 4 bases, the J end lost 1 base, and 11 bases lay between the germline ends. The CDR3 runs to 15 residues. Germline CDR1 is SNHLY and CDR2 is FYNNEI. Here the CDR3 reads CASSVGRGSYNEQFF. For the CDR3, the DNA is TGTGCCAGCAGTGTTGGAAGGGGGTCCTACAATGAGCAGTTCTTC.

The chain couples TRBV7-2 to TRBJ2-5; the match to TRBD2 covers 14 bases. The length of the CDR3 is 18 residues. CDR1 SGHTA and CDR2 FQGNSA come from the germline V gene. The ends lost 4 bases at V and 5 bases at J; junction bases unmatched: 12. CDR3 amino acids: CASSSRTSGGPFGETQYF. Written as DNA, the CDR3 is TGTGCCAGCAGCTCCCGGACTAGCGGGGGGCCCTTCGGGGAGACCCAGTACTTC.

This chain links TRBV6-5 with TRBJ1-5; no definite D call. Germline V gene lookup returns CDR1 MNHEY and CDR2 SVGAGI. V gave up 5 bases and J gave up 4 bases, with 12 bases separating them. The CDR3 loop spans 14 amino acids. In DNA form, the CDR3 reads TGTGCCAGCAGTCCTCGAGGAAGAAATCAGCCCCAGCATTTT. Translation: CASSPRGRNQPQHF.

J is TRBJ1-3 and V is TRBV4-1; TRBD1 aligns across 10 bases. The CDR3 totals 18 residues. V was pared by 1 base and J by 4 bases, with 10 bases of the junction left unmatched. Germline CDR1 is MGHRA and CDR2 is YSYEKL. The CDR3 here is CASSQVIRGQGIGNTIYF. CDR3 in DNA: TGCGCCAGCAGCCAAGTTATCCGGGGACAGGGGATAGGAAACACCATATATTTT.

The J gene is TRBJ2-3, the V gene TRBV9; 10 nucleotides match TRBD2. The CDR3 sequence is 16 residues long. The junction had 5 bases not matched to a gene; V was cut back by 0 bases and J by 4 bases. Germline V lookup: CDR1 SGDLS, CDR2 YYNGEE. The CDR3 here is CASSVAIGLAADTQYF. Here the CDR3 DNA reads TGTGCCAGCAGCGTAGCTATAGGACTAGCGGCAGATACGCAGTATTTT.

V and J are TRBV25-1 and TRBJ1-4, with 8 nucleotides matching TRBD1. This CDR3 has 13 amino acids. V was clipped by 6 bases and J by 7 bases; unmatched bases: 4. Per the germline V gene, CDR1 is MGHDK and CDR2 is SYGVNS. The CDR3: CASRETGVEKLFF. The DNA for the CDR3 is TGTGCCAGCAGGGAGACAGGGGTTGAAAAACTGTTTTTT.

This rearrangement joins TRBV29-1 to TRBJ2-1, with 7 positions matching TRBD2. The trim removed 5 bases at V and 1 base at J, leaving 11 bases unmatched. Germline V gene data show CDR1 as SQVTM and CDR2 as ANQGSEA. CDR3 size: 16 residues. CDR3 DNA: TGCAGCGTTTTTTTCCTCATCGGGGGGTCCTACAATGAGCAGTTCTTC. It specifies CSVFFLIGGSYNEQFF.

This clone showed up just once. The chain employs TRBV5-4 and TRBJ1-6, with 7 nucleotides matching TRBD1. The trim removed 4 bases at V and 5 bases at J, leaving 6 bases unmatched. This CDR3 comprises 15 residues. Germline CDR1 reads SGHNT; CDR2 reads YYREEE (reference sequence). CDR3 coding DNA: TGTGCCAGCAGCCGCGGGACAGCCGATAATTCACCCCTCCACTTT. Amino acids: CASSRGTADNSPLHF.

This clone came up a few times. The rearrangement uses TRBV5-4 and TRBJ1-1; 7 bases are shared with TRBD1. CDR3 size: 14 residues. The trim removed 2 bases at V and 6 bases at J, leaving 7 bases unmatched. From germline, CDR1 is SGHNT and CDR2 YYREEE (reference sequence). DNA of the CDR3: TGTGCCAGCAGCTTTAGGGACAGCTTTGCTGAAGCTTTCTTT. Translation gives CASSFRDSFAEAFF.

The CDR3 spells CSVEDLDRVGNEQFF. The CDR3 bases are TGCAGCGTTGAAGATCTCGACAGGGTCGGCAATGAGCAGTTCTTC. V and J are TRBV29-1 and TRBJ2-1; TRBD1 matches at 7 bases. The CDR3 runs to 15 residues. The trim removed 0 bases at V and 6 bases at J, leaving 8 bases unmatched. The germline CDR1 and CDR2 sequences are SQVTM and ANQGSEA.

A few counts support this clone. The CDR3 coding sequence is TGTGCCAGTAGTATCGGACAGGCATTCGCAGATACGCAGTATTTT. Its translation is CASSIGQAFADTQYF. The rearrangement links TRBV19 to TRBJ2-3; 7 bases are shared with TRBD1. Per the germline V gene, CDR1 is LNHDA and CDR2 is SQIVND (reference sequence). CDR3 length: 15 residues. Trimming removed 3 bases from V and 4 bases from J; junction bases left unmatched: 7. Filled out from reference TRBV19 and TRBJ2-3, the complete variable domain reads DGGITQSPKYLFRKEGQNVTLSCEQNLNHDAMYWYRQDPGQGLRLIYYSQIVNDFQKGDIAEGYSVSREKKESFPLTVTSAQKNPTAFYLCASSIGQAFADTQYFGPGTRLTVL.

This clone appeared once. The junction shows a germline mismatch at one end, possibly a read error. The CDR3 loop reads CASSPGTGFHEQYF. The CDR3 DNA is TGTGCTAGCAGCCCCGGGACAGGCTTCCACGAGCAGTACTTC. V and J are TRBV7-7 and TRBJ2-7; 8 bases are a match to TRBD1. The CDR3 has 14 amino acids. The germline V gene has CDR1 SSHAT and CDR2 FNYEAQ (reference sequence).